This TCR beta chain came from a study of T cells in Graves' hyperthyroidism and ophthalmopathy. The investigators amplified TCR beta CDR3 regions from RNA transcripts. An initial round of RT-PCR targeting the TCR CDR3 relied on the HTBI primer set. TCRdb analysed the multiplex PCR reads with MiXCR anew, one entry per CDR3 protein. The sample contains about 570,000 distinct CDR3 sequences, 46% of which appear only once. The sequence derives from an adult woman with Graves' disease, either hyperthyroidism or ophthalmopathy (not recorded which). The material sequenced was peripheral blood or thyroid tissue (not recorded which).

The CDR3 DNA reads as TGCGCCAGCAGCCAGCTACTGATACAGGGTACTGAAGCTTTCTTT. It is translated as CASSQLLIQGTEAFF. V and J are TRBV4-3 and TRBJ1-1; perhaps TRBD1 as D (6 bases). Germline CDR1 reads LGHNA; CDR2 reads YSLEER. V lost 3 bases and J 5 bases, leaving 16 bases between the germline ends. The CDR3 runs to 15 residues.